Sequencing of this T cell receptor beta chain was carried out in a study of OX40 agonist ivuxolimab in advanced cancers. Study-wide background: Patients were roughly 81% male with ages about 20 to 79, mean 60. Notes on the study in general: Certain nonresponding patients likewise had low normalized T-cell clonal expansion.

Libraries were prepared by immunoSEQ multiplex PCR; TCRdb keeps only in-frame clonotypes and omits some of them. In the table there are 76,000 or so clones, approximately 83% of which are singletons. This clone was found once. The antigen is not known. This TCR came from an adult with an advanced solid tumor such as melanoma, head and neck, liver or kidney cancer. The material was CD4+ or CD8+ T cells sorted from blood, obtained in a trial of the OX40 agonist ivuxolimab.

The CDR3 DNA reads TGTGCCAGCAGCCCCCAGGGTCGGCACACTGAAGCTTTCTTT. It specifies CASSPQGRHTEAFF. The chain is built from TRBV7-9 and TRBJ1-1; the D gene is possibly TRBD1 (5 bases). The CDR3 consists of 14 residues. Germline V gives CDR1 SEHNR, CDR2 FQNEAQ (reference sequence). V was cut by 5 bases and J by 3 bases, with 13 bases left in between.